This T cell receptor (beta chain) derives from a study of OX40 agonist ivuxolimab in advanced cancers. For the study at large: At 75% to 90% male, the cohort had a mean age of 60 years, ranging from roughly 20 to 90.

TCRdb's table, derived via immunoSEQ multiplex PCR, lists solely in-frame clones and lacks some. Of about 73,000 clones in the sample, 88% were seen once. This CDR3 has 14 residues. The junction had 5 bases not matched to a gene; V was cut back by 7 bases and J by 1 base. In germline, CDR1 is SGHTS, CDR2 YDEGEE. General study findings and limits: Among expanded peripheral T cells, antigen specificity went undetermined.

Notes on this clone: Its antigen is still unknown.

The source is an adult with an advanced solid tumor such as melanoma, head and neck, liver or kidney cancer. The sequenced sample was CD4+ or CD8+ T cells sorted from blood, obtained in a trial of the OX40 agonist ivuxolimab. The chain links TRBV5-8 to TRBJ1-5; 7 bases are shared with TRBD1. As DNA, the CDR3 is TGTGCCAGCCACCGGACAGGAAGCAATCAGCCCCAGCATTTT. Translation: CASHRTGSNQPQHF.